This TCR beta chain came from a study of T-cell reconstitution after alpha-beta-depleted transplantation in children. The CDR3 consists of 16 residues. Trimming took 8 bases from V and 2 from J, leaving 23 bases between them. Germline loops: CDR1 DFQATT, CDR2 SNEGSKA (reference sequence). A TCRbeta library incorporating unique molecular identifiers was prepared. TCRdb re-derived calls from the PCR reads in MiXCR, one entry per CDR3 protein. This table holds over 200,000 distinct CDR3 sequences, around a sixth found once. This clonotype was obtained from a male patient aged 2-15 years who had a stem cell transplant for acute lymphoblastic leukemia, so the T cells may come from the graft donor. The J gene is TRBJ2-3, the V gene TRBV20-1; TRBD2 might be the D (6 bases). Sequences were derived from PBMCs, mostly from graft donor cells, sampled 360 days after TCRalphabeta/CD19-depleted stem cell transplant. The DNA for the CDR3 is TGCAGTCCGAGGGACTGGGCTCGATCACACACAGATACGCAGTATTTT. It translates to CSPRDWARSHTDTQYF.